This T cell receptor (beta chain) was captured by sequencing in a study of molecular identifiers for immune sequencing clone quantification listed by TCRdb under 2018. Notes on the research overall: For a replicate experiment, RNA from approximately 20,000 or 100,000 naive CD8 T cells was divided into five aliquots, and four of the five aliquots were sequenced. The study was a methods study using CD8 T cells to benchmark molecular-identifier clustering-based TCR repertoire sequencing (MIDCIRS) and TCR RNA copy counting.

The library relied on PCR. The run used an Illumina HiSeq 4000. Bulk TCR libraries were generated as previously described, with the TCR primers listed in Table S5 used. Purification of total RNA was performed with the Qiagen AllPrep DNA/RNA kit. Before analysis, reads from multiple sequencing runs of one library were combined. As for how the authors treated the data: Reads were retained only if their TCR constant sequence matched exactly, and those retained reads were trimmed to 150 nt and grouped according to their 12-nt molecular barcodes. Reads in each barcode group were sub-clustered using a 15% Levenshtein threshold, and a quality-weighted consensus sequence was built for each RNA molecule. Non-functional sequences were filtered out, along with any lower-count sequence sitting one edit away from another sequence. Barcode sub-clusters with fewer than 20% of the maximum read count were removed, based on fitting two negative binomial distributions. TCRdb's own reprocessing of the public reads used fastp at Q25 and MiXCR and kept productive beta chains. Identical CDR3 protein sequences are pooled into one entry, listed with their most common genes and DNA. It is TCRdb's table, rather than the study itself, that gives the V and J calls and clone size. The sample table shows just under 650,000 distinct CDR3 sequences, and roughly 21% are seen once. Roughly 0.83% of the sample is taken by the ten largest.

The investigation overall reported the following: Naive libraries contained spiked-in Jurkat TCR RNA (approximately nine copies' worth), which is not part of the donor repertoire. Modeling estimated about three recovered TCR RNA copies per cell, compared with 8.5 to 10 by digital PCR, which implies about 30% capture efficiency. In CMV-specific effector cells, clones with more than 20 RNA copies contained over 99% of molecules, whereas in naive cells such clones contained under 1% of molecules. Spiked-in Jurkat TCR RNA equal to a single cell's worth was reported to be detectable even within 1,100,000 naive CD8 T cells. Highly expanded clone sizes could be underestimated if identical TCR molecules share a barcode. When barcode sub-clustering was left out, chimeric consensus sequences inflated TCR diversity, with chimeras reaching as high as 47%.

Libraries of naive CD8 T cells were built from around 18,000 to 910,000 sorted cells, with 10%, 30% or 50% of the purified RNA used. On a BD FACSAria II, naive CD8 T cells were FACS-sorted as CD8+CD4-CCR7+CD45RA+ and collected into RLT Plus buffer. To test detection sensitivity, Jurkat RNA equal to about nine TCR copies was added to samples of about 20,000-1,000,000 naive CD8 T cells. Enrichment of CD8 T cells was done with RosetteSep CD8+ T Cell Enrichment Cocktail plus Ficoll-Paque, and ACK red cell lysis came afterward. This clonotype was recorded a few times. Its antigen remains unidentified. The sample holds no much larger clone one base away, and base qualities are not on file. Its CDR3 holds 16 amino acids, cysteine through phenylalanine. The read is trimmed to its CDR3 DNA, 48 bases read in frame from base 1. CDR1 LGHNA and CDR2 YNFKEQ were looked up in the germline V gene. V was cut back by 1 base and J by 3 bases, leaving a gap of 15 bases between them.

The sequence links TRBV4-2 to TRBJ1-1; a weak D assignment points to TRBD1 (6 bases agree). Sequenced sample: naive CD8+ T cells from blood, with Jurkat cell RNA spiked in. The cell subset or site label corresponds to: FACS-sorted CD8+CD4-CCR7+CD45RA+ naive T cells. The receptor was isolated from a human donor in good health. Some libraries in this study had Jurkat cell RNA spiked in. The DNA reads TGTGCCAGCAGCCAAGCCACCGGGACAATGGACACTGAAGCTTTCTTT. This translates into CASSQATGTMDTEAFF.